The clone carrying this T cell receptor (beta chain) was counted only a few times. Antigen unknown. Making the TCR beta libraries involved quantitative 5'-RACE with molecular barcodes. One entry per CDR3 protein, called by TCRdb with MiXCR from the 5' RACE reads. The sample has under 950,000 distinct CDR3 sequences; roughly 20% are singletons. This specimen belongs to a study of CD8 T cells in ankylosing spondylitis. General study findings and limits: Typical of ankylosing spondylitis blood, it appeared, was a TCR beta motif of several highly homologous variants. The disease-linked clones had a CD8+ phenotype and low blood frequencies. Past research had described some motif variants in reactive arthritis synovial fluid and blood. Significant enrichment of disease-linked clones was reportedly seen in matched ankylosing spondylitis synovial fluid.

V lost 5 bases and J 0 bases, leaving 11 bases between the germline ends. The CDR3 spans 15 residues. V usage is TRBV12-3 or TRBV12-4 and J usage is TRBJ2-1, with D perhaps given as TRBD1 or TRBD2 (5 bases each). This TCR was recovered from a male donor with ankylosing spondylitis. The specimen was blood, either unsorted or a sorted T cell fraction (not recorded which). CDR3 coding DNA: TGTGCCAGCAGTGGGACGTTGAGCTCCTACAATGAGCAGTTCTTC. This encodes CASSGTLSSYNEQFF.